What follows is one TCR beta chain and its context. The sample comes from a study of shared T cell receptors in the human thymus. Assay: immunoSEQ multiplex PCR; the TCRdb copy retains only in-frame clones and omits some. The sample has over 350,000 clones; around 93% are singletons. The CDR3 is made up of 17 amino acids. Trimming pared 5 bases from V and 0 bases from J, leaving 17 bases between. Germline-derived CDR1 and CDR2 are MDHEN and SYDVKM. The sequence was obtained from a human donor. V usage is TRBV28 and J usage is TRBJ1-5; TRBD1 is a possible D gene (5 bases). The source material was thymocytes. The CDR3 sequence is CASSPDGGNYSNQPQHF. As DNA, the CDR3 is TGTGCCAGCAGTCCAGACGGGGGGAATTATAGCAATCAGCCCCAGCATTTT.